These 25 T cell receptor beta chains originate from one sample sequenced in a study of shared clonotypes between healthy human individuals. TCRdb's copy holds only in-frame clones and misses some; the assay was immunoSEQ multiplex PCR. The sample holds 2 million to 3 million clones, roughly 93% seen once. Sequencing was carried out using naive CD4+ T cells from PBMCs. This sample's subset: CD45RA+ positively selected. The receptors shown here come from a man aged 18-30 years in good health. Some clones in this sample may be carry-over from other donors' samples.

To note about this clone: The junction shows a germline mismatch at one end, possibly a read error. V and J are TRBV4-1 and TRBJ2-3; a weak D match, TRBD2 (6 bases). CDR3 length equals 12 residues. CDR1 is MGHRA and CDR2 is YSYEKL in the germline V gene. CDR3 DNA sequence: TGTGCCAGCAGCCGGGCCCCGGGACTTCAGTATTTT. Translating it yields CASSRAPGLQYF.

The chain joins TRBV6-5 to TRBJ2-2; tentative D call: TRBD1 (6 bases). Germline V gene sequence: CDR1 MNHEY, CDR2 SVGAGI. V was clipped by 5 bases and J by 4 bases, with 11 bases between them. The CDR3 has 14 amino acids. CDR3 nucleotides: TGTGCCAGCAGTCTCGACAGGCTCACCGGGGAGCTGTTTTTT. Amino acid sequence: CASSLDRLTGELFF.

V usage is TRBV5-1 and J usage is TRBJ2-7; D may be TRBD1 or TRBD2 (5 bases each). The CDR3 contains 13 residues. V lost 4 bases, J lost 7 bases, and 15 bases lay in between. Germline CDR1 is SGHRS and CDR2 is YFSETQ. CDR3 amino acids: CASSATGDGEQYF. In DNA, the CDR3 is TGCGCCAGCAGCGCTACCGGGGACGGGGAGCAGTACTTC.

This sequence joins TRBV6-1 and TRBJ2-5; D unresolved. The CDR3 has 19 amino acids. The germline V and J ends were trimmed by 2 bases and 0 bases, with 22 bases remaining between them. Germline V gives CDR1 MNHNS, CDR2 SASEGT. The CDR3 nucleotides are TGTGCCAGCAGTGAAATTGGTAGCTCGGCTATTCCGTACCAAGAGACCCAGTACTTC. This gives the protein CASSEIGSSAIPYQETQYF.

The V and J genes are TRBV19 and TRBJ1-2, with D possibly matching TRBD1 (5 bases). The germline V gene encodes CDR1 LNHDA and CDR2 SQIVND (reference sequence). The CDR3 is 14 amino acids. V gave up 8 bases and J gave up 0 bases, with 13 bases separating them. The CDR3 DNA reads as TGTGCCAGTGACCGGGACGGTTCTAACTATGGCTACACCTTC. This gives the protein CASDRDGSNYGYTF. Full variable domain (outside the CDR3, taken from reference TRBV19 and TRBJ1-2): DGGITQSPKYLFRKEGQNVTLSCEQNLNHDAMYWYRQDPGQGLRLIYYSQIVNDFQKGDIAEGYSVSREKKESFPLTVTSAQKNPTAFYLCASDRDGSNYGYTFGSGTRLTVV.

This rearrangement joins TRBV30 to TRBJ2-7; no clear D. CDR3 length: 11 amino acids. CDR1 is GTSNPN and CDR2 is SVGIG in the germline V gene (reference sequence). Trimming cost V 7 bases and J 5 bases, with 12 bases left between them. In nucleotides, the CDR3 is TGTGCCTCTTCTCGGGTAGACGAGCAGTACTTC. It encodes CASSRVDEQYF.

The chain couples TRBV5-1 to TRBJ2-4; 8 nucleotides agree with TRBD1. Germline V gives CDR1 SGHRS, CDR2 YFSETQ. This CDR3 comprises 21 residues. After removal of 0 bases from V and 0 bases from J, the junction contained 17 bases not matched to a gene. CDR3 DNA: TGCGCCAGCAGCTTGGTACCTCAGGGGGCGAATTCATTACTAGCCAAAAACATTCAGTACTTC. It codes for CASSLVPQGANSLLAKNIQYF.

The chain uses TRBV18 and TRBJ2-1; 9 bases agree with TRBD2. Unmatched junction bases numbered 11, after V lost 3 bases and J lost 8 bases. The V gene's germline CDR1 is KGHSH and CDR2 LQKENI. CDR3 size: 16 residues. The chain's CDR3 is CASSPGGLAGKYEQFF. The CDR3 DNA reads as TGTGCCAGCTCACCTGGTGGGCTAGCGGGAAAGTATGAGCAGTTCTTC.

This clone was recorded once. V gene TRBV7-3 combines with J gene TRBJ2-3; TRBD1 agrees at 8 bases. Per the germline V gene, CDR1 is SGHTA and CDR2 is FQGTGA. The length of the CDR3 is 15 residues. After removal of 2 bases from V and 5 bases from J, the junction contained 6 bases not matched to a gene. The CDR3: CASSLGGQVGDTQYF. In DNA, the CDR3 is TGTGCCAGCAGCTTAGGGGGACAGGTTGGAGATACGCAGTATTTT. Filled out from reference TRBV7-3 and TRBJ2-3, the complete variable domain reads GAGVSQTPSNKVTEKGKYVELRCDPISGHTALYWYRQSLGQGPEFLIYFQGTGAADDSGLPNDRFFAVRPEGSVSTLKIQRTERGDSAVYLCASSLGGQVGDTQYFGPGTRLTVL.

CDR3 DNA sequence: TGTGCCATTTTAGCATCGGGCGGGTCTAATAGCAATCAGCCCCAGCATTTT. This encodes CAILASGGSNSNQPQHF. The chain has TRBV28 and TRBJ1-5; D is uncertain. The CDR3 has 17 amino acids. The germline V gene encodes CDR1 MDHEN and CDR2 SYDVKM. Trimming left V 10 bases short and J 0 bases short, with 22 bases between. The whole variable domain, filled in from reference TRBV28 and TRBJ1-5, reads DVKVTQSSRYLVKRTGEKVFLECVQDMDHENMFWYRQDPGLGLRLIYFSYDVKMKEKGDIPEGYSVSREKKERFSLILESASTNQTSMYLCAILASGGSNSNQPQHFGDGTRLSIL.

This CDR3 is CASSLLGLGNTIYF. DNA of the CDR3: TGTGCCAGCAGCTTGTTAGGCTTAGGGAACACCATATATTTT. The chain has TRBV5-4 and TRBJ1-3; D is ambiguous. The CDR3 runs 14 residues. The germline V gene has CDR1 SGHNT and CDR2 YYREEE (reference sequence). The V and J ends lost 1 base and 7 bases respectively, with 12 bases between them.

This clone has just a few counts. The V call is TRBV29-1, the J call TRBJ2-7; TRBD1 might be the D (6 bases). CDR1 is SQVTM, CDR2 ANQGSEA, per germline. V shed 1 base and J shed 8 bases, with 12 bases lying between them. The CDR3 totals 12 residues. The chain's CDR3 is CSVEGRTGKQYF. As DNA, the CDR3 is TGCAGCGTTGAAGGGCGCACAGGGAAGCAGTACTTC.

This clone came up a few times. The rearrangement links TRBV30 to TRBJ2-2; no firm D call. CDR3 length: 15 residues. V was shortened by 5 bases and J by 2 bases, with 15 bases between the two germline ends. From germline, CDR1 is GTSNPN and CDR2 SVGIG (reference sequence). The DNA for the CDR3 is TGTGCCTGGCGACCCGGCTATGGTAACACCGGGGAGCTGTTTTTT. Its translation: CAWRPGYGNTGELFF.

The DNA for the CDR3 is TGCGCCAGCAGCTTAGGGCAGCCCGAGACCCAGTACTTC. Translated: CASSLGQPETQYF. This chain connects TRBV5-1 to TRBJ2-5; D uncertain. Germline values: CDR1 SGHRS, CDR2 YFSETQ. The CDR3 sequence is 13 residues long. V was cut by 2 bases and J by 5 bases, with 10 bases left in between. Using reference TRBV5-1 and TRBJ2-5 for the parts outside the CDR3, the full variable domain is KAGVTQTPRYLIKTRGQQVTLSCSPISGHRSVSWYQQTPGQGLQFLFEYFSETQRNKGNFPGRFSGRQFSNSRSEMNVSTLELGDSALYLCASSLGQPETQYFGPGTRLLVL.

The V and J genes are TRBV6-1 and TRBJ2-2, with 9 bases lining up with TRBD1. J gave up 6 bases and V 6 bases, and 8 bases lay outside the gene matches. Per germline, CDR1 MNHNS and CDR2 SASEGT. This CDR3 comprises 15 residues. Here the CDR3 DNA reads TGTGCCAGCAGAAGACCGGGACAGGGAGCCGGGGAGCTGTTTTTT. Translation: CASRRPGQGAGELFF.

J is TRBJ2-6 and V is TRBV27, with D possibly being TRBD1 (5 bases). The CDR3 has 17 residues. Germline V gene sequence: CDR1 MNHEY, CDR2 SMNVEV (reference sequence). The V end was cut by 4 bases, the J end by 3 bases, with 16 bases between. CDR3 amino acids: CASSSNPGRVGANVLTF. The CDR3 region has the DNA TGTGCCAGCAGTTCAAACCCTGGCAGGGTTGGGGCCAACGTCCTGACTTTC.

This chain links TRBV9 with TRBJ2-1; 8 bases map to TRBD1. The CDR3 sequence is 13 residues long. Germline CDR1 and CDR2: SGDLS and YYNGEE. Losses at the gene ends were 6 bases for V and 8 bases for J; bases not matched to a gene: 7. DNA for the CDR3: TGTGCCAGCACCCGACAGGGGACCCATGAGCAGTTCTTC. Its translation is CASTRQGTHEQFF.

V usage is TRBV7-2 and J usage is TRBJ2-7; the match to TRBD1 covers 10 bases. CDR3 size: 15 residues. CDR1 SGHTA and CDR2 FQGNSA come from the germline V gene. V gave up 5 bases and J gave up 3 bases; unmatched junction bases: 7. This CDR3 reads CASSPSRDRGYEQYF. The CDR3 DNA sequence: TGTGCCAGCAGCCCCTCCCGGGACAGGGGCTACGAGCAGTACTTC. Full variable domain (missing parts from reference TRBV7-2 and TRBJ2-7): GAGVSQSPSNKVTEKGKDVELRCDPISGHTALYWYRQSLGQGLEFLIYFQGNSAPDKSGLPSDRFSAERTGGSVSTLTIQRTQQEDSAVYLCASSPSRDRGYEQYFGPGTRLTVT.

The chain couples TRBV28 to TRBJ2-7; TRBD2 aligns across 10 bases. CDR3 length equals 14 residues. V trimming: 3 bases; J trimming: 3 bases; junction bases outside the gene matches: 2. Germline CDR1 is MDHEN and CDR2 is SYDVKM. CDR3 sequence (DNA): TGTGCCAGCAGTTTGGGGACTAGCGACTACGAGCAGTACTTC. Its protein is CASSLGTSDYEQYF.

The chain links TRBV23-1 to TRBJ2-7; D is undetermined. TRBV23-1 is an open reading frame, and its role is uncertain. The CDR3 sequence is 17 residues long. The V end was cut by 0 bases, the J end by 7 bases, with 22 bases between. This CDR3 reads CASSQSYRQTPFYEQYF. The CDR3, as DNA: TGCGCCAGCAGTCAATCGTATCGGCAGACTCCTTTTTATGAGCAGTACTTC.

This chain connects TRBV28 to TRBJ2-1, with 8 nucleotides matching TRBD1. After removal of 10 bases from V and 4 bases from J, the junction contained 12 bases not matched to a gene. Germline values: CDR1 MDHEN, CDR2 SYDVKM. This CDR3 is built from 15 residues. CDR3 amino acids: CAIQNAGGEYNEQFF. Here the CDR3 DNA reads TGTGCCATCCAAAATGCAGGGGGCGAGTACAATGAGCAGTTCTTC.

The genes are TRBV9 and TRBJ1-5; no firm D call. Trimming took 4 bases from V and 3 from J, leaving 11 bases between them. The CDR3 spans 14 residues. Germline V gives CDR1 SGDLS, CDR2 YYNGEE. CDR3 sequence (DNA): TGTGCCAGCAGCAATCAAGCGCACAATCAGCCCCAGCATTTT. It encodes CASSNQAHNQPQHF.

The chain is built from TRBV4-2 and TRBJ2-1; 7 nucleotides agree with TRBD1. V was pared by 1 base and J by 10 bases, with 4 bases of the junction left unmatched. Germline V gene sequence: CDR1 LGHNA, CDR2 YNFKEQ. CDR3 length: 13 amino acids. CDR3: CASSQVGGREQFF. CDR3 DNA sequence: TGTGCCAGCAGCCAAGTAGGGGGCCGCGAGCAGTTCTTC.

A remark on this clone: The sample holds other DNA sequences that translate to the same CDR3. The genes are TRBV7-2 and TRBJ1-3; no clear D. Germline CDR1 and CDR2: SGHTA and FQGNSA. Trimming removed 3 bases from V and 1 base from J, with 4 bases in between. The length of the CDR3 is 13 residues. CDR3 sequence reads: CASSLGSGNTIYF. CDR3 DNA: TGTGCCAGCAGCTTGGGGTCTGGAAACACCATATATTTT. Supplemented by reference TRBV7-2 and TRBJ1-3, the full variable domain reads GAGVSQSPSNKVTEKGKDVELRCDPISGHTALYWYRQSLGQGLEFLIYFQGNSAPDKSGLPSDRFSAERTGGSVSTLTIQRTQQEDSAVYLCASSLGSGNTIYFGEGSWLTVV.

The rearrangement links TRBV28 to TRBJ2-7; D gene uncertain. The V gene lost 8 bases and the J gene lost 6 bases, with 20 bases spanning the gap. CDR3 size: 14 residues. Per the germline V gene, CDR1 is MDHEN and CDR2 is SYDVKM. CDR3 coding DNA: TGTGCCAGCCTTGAAGTGACCGGCGTGGGCGAGCAGTACTTC. Amino acid sequence: CASLEVTGVGEQYF.